This TCR beta chain appears in the sequencing data of a study of blood T cell repertoires in COVID-19. On the study more broadly: Samples came from the United States, Italy and Spain, spanning acute and convalescent COVID-19. PBMCs, B-cell-depleted T cells, or T cells provided the cDNA or gDNA that made up the material.

This clone was counted a single time. Original data processing: How many nucleated cells were present was estimated from reference gene primer amplification. Some clones are missing from TCRdb's copy, which holds only in-frame ones; the method was immunoSEQ multiplex PCR. V and J calls and clone size follow that table, whereas D and trimming were derived from the DNA. The sample contains under 150,000 clones, roughly 80% of which appear only once. This TCR came from a middle-aged woman with acute or convalescent COVID-19. The sample comprised peripheral blood.

CDR3 DNA: TGTGCCTGGAGGGGACAGGGAAGTCAATATGGCTACACCTTC. Encoded protein: CAWRGQGSQYGYTF. The J gene is TRBJ1-2, the V gene TRBV30; 9 bases match TRBD1. J was trimmed by 5 bases and V by 3 bases; bases with no gene match: 7. This CDR3 comprises 14 residues. Germline CDR1 is GTSNPN and CDR2 is SVGIG (reference sequence).